This entry lists 9 T cell receptor beta chains sequenced from one sample in a study of T cell responses to AZD1222 COVID-19 vaccine (TCRdb year 2021). The sample's time point label, in plain terms: about 28 days (+/-7) after the second vaccine dose. Library preparation was by the immunoSEQ multiplex PCR assay. Sourced from immuneACCESS, this table was stored by TCRdb with only in-frame sequences that have V and J called. A share of the clones is absent; for the studies checked, an unresolved V gene accounts for under half, and the remainder has no known explanation. Present in this sample are around 150,000 clones, roughly 92% of which were seen just once. Over 1% of the sample goes to the ten largest clones. The input for sequencing was peripheral blood, taken 28 days after the second AZD1222 dose. These receptors all stem from an adult who received the AZD1222 COVID-19 vaccine.

The genes are TRBV4-3 and TRBJ1-2; D is possibly TRBD1 (6 bases). With 4 bases removed from V and 4 bases from J, the gap between germline ends came to 10 bases. This CDR3 has 13 residues. CDR1 is LGHNA, CDR2 YSLEER, per germline. CDR3 amino acids: CASSPTGTYGYTF. The CDR3 nucleotides are TGCGCCAGCAGCCCGACAGGTACCTATGGCTACACCTTC.

This sequence joins TRBV13 and TRBJ1-1; the match to TRBD1 covers 12 bases. Trimming removed 2 bases from V and 4 bases from J; junction bases left unmatched: 8. There are 17 residues in the CDR3. The germline gives CDR1 PRHDT, CDR2 FYEKMQ (reference sequence). CDR3 residues: CASSLLGTGGLSTEAFF. DNA for the CDR3: TGTGCCAGCAGCTTATTAGGGACAGGGGGCTTGAGCACTGAAGCTTTCTTT.

The chain carries TRBV5-5 and TRBJ1-1; TRBD1 aligns across 11 bases. CDR1 and CDR2 (germline): SGHKS, YYEKEE (reference sequence). The CDR3 loop spans 18 amino acids. The V segment lost 3 bases and the J segment 5 bases; nucleotides outside the gene matches: 15. Here the CDR3 reads CASSSGTGGSTVRTEAFF. CDR3 DNA: TGTGCCAGCAGCTCCGGGACAGGGGGGTCGACGGTTAGGACTGAAGCTTTCTTT.

V and J are TRBV12-5 and TRBJ2-3; a weak D match, TRBD1 (6 bases). The length of the CDR3 is 18 residues. Trimming removed 0 bases at V and 1 base at J, with 17 bases between. Germline CDR1 reads LGHNT; CDR2 reads FRNRAP. The CDR3 is CASGLVQGGLRGTDTQYF. CDR3 coding DNA: TGTGCTAGTGGTTTGGTACAGGGCGGATTACGCGGCACAGATACGCAGTATTTT.

The V gene is TRBV6-6, the J gene TRBJ1-1; D is unresolved. Trimming stripped 2 bases from V and 8 bases from J, with 12 bases between. The germline CDR1 and CDR2 sequences are MNHNY and SVGAGI (reference sequence). The CDR3 totals 13 residues. CDR3 protein: CASSYPDTDEAFF. CDR3 bases: TGTGCCAGCAGTTACCCAGATACAGACGAAGCTTTCTTT.

The chain recombines TRBV12-3 or TRBV12-4 with TRBJ1-4, with D unclear. The CDR3 is 11 residues long. V was clipped by 8 bases and J by 8 bases, with 9 bases between them. The CDR3 region is CASGLGEKLFF. The CDR3 region has the DNA TGTGCCAGCGGGTTGGGAGAAAAACTGTTTTTT.

A few counts support this clone. This chain links TRBV27 with TRBJ1-1; D is undetermined. CDR1 and CDR2 (germline): MNHEY, SMNVEV (reference sequence). V lost 0 bases and J 0 bases, leaving 5 bases between the germline ends. CDR3 size: 14 residues. CDR3 loop: CASSLSLMNTEAFF. CDR3 DNA: TGTGCCAGCAGTTTATCGCTCATGAACACTGAAGCTTTCTTT.

This chain joins TRBV27 and TRBJ1-2; D possibly corresponds to TRBD1 (5 bases). There are 13 residues in the CDR3. Between the trimmed V and J ends, which lost 2 bases and 5 bases, there was a span of 9 bases. CDR1 is MNHEY, CDR2 SMNVEV, per germline (reference sequence). The chain's CDR3 is CASSLGPGYGYTF. The CDR3 nucleotides read TGTGCCAGCAGTTTAGGTCCAGGGTATGGCTACACCTTC.

The chain recombines TRBV7-2 with TRBJ2-1; the match to TRBD2 covers 13 bases. CDR1 is SGHTA, CDR2 FQGNSA, per germline. This CDR3 comprises 15 residues. The trim removed 5 bases at V and 7 bases at J, leaving 5 bases unmatched. CDR3 coding DNA: TGTGCCAGCAGCACTAGCGGGAGGGCGTCGAATGAGCAGTTCTTC. Its translation is CASSTSGRASNEQFF.